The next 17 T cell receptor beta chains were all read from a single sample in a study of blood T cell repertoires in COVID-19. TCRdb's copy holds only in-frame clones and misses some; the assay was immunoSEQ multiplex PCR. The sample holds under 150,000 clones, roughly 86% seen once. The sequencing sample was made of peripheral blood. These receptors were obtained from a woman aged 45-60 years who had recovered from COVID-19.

The CDR3 loop is CASSQGAGSGEIAKNIQYF. CDR3 nucleotides: TGTGCCAGCAGCCAAGGGGCAGGCTCCGGCGAGATAGCCAAAAACATTCAGTACTTC. The gene calls are TRBV4-2 and TRBJ2-4; no clear D gene. This CDR3 has 19 amino acids. Trimming removed 1 base at V and 0 bases at J, with 19 bases between. From germline, CDR1 is LGHNA and CDR2 YNFKEQ.

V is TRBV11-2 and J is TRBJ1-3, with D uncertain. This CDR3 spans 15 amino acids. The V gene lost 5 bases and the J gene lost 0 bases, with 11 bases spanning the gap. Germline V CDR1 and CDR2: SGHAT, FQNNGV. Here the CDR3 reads CASSRSGSSGNTIYF. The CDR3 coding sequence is TGTGCCAGCAGCCGGAGTGGTTCCTCTGGAAACACCATATATTTT. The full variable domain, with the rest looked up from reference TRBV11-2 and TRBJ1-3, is EAGVAQSPRYKIIEKRQSVAFWCNPISGHATLYWYQQILGQGPKLLIQFQNNGVVDDSQLPKDRFSAERLKGVDSTLKIQPAKLEDSAVYLCASSRSGSSGNTIYFGEGSWLTVV.

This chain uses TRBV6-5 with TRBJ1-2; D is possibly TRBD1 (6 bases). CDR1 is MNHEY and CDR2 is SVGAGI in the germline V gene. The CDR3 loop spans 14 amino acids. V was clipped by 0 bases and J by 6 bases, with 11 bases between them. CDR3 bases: TGTGCCAGCAGTTACTCGGACAGAAGGGATGGCTACACCTTC. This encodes CASSYSDRRDGYTF.

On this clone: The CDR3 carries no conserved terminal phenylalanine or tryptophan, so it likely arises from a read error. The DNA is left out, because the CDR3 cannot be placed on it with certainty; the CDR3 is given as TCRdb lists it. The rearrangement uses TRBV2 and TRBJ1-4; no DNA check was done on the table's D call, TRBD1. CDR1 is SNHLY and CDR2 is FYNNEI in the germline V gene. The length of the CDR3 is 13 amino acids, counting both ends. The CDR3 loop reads CASSAEQAHPSSI.

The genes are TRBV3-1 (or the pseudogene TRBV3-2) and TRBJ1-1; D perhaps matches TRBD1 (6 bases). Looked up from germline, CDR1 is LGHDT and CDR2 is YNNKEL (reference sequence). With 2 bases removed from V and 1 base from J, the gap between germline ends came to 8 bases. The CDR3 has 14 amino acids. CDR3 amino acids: CASSQPGQNTEAFF. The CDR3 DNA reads TGTGCCAGCAGCCAACCGGGACAGAACACTGAAGCTTTCTTT.

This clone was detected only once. The CDR3 loop is CASSYSRDRGLQNEQFF. CDR3 DNA sequence: TGTGCCAGCAGTTACTCGCGGGACAGGGGGCTTCAGAATGAGCAGTTCTTC. This chain connects TRBV6-2 or TRBV6-3 to TRBJ2-1; 12 positions agree with TRBD1. V trimming: 0 bases; J trimming: 7 bases; junction bases outside the gene matches: 7. From germline, CDR1 is MNHEY and CDR2 SVGEGT. The CDR3 totals 17 residues.

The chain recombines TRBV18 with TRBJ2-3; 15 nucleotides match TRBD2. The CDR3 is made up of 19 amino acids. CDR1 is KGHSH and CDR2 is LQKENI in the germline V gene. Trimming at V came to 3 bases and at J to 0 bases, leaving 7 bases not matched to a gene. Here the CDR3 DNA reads TGTGCCAGCTCACCGGGACTAGCGGGGGGCCTCTTTAGCACAGATACGCAGTATTTT. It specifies CASSPGLAGGLFSTDTQYF.

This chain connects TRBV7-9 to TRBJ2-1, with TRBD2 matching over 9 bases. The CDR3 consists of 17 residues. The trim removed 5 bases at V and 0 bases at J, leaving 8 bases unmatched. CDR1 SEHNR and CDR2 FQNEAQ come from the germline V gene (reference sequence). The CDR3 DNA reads TGTGCCAGCAGCCCAAGGCGGCGGGAGGGCTCCTACAATGAGCAGTTCTTC. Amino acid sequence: CASSPRRREGSYNEQFF.

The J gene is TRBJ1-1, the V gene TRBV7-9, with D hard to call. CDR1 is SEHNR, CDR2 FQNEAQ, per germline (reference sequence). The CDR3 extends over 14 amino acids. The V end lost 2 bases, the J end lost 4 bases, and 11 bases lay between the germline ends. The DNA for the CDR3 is TGTGCCAGCAGCTTATACGCGGGAGGCACTGAAGCTTTCTTT. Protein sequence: CASSLYAGGTEAFF.

The CDR3 nucleotides read TGTGCCAGCAGTTTTGAGGTTTATGGCTACACCTTC. Its protein product is CASSFEVYGYTF. V usage is TRBV28 and J usage is TRBJ1-2; the D is unclear. The V end lost 3 bases, the J end lost 5 bases, and 7 bases lay between the germline ends. This CDR3 contains 12 residues. Germline CDR1 reads MDHEN; CDR2 reads SYDVKM.

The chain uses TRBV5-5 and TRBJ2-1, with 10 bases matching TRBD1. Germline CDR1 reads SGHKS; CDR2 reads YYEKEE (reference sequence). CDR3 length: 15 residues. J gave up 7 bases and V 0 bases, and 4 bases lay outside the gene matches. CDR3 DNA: TGTGCCAGCAGCTTGGGGGGGACAGGGGAGAATGAGCAGTTCTTC. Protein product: CASSLGGTGENEQFF.

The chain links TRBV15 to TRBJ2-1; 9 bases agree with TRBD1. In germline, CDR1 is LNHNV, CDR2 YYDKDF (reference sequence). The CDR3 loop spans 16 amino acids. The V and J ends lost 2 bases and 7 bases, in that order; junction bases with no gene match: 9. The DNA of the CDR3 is TGTGCCACCAGCAGAAATTTACAGGGGGCGGGTAATGAGCAGTTCTTC. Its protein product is CATSRNLQGAGNEQFF.

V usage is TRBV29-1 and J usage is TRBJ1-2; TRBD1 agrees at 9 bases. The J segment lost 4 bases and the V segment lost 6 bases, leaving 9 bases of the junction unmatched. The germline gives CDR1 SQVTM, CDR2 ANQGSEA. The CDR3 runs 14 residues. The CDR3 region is CSVIQGAGTYGYTF. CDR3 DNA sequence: TGCAGCGTAATACAGGGGGCAGGTACCTATGGCTACACCTTC. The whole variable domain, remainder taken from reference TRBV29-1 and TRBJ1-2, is SAVISQKPSRDICQRGTSLTIQCQVDSQVTMMFWYRQQPGQSLTLIATANQGSEATYESGFVIDKFPISRPNLTFSTLTVSNMSPEDSSIYLCSVIQGAGTYGYTFGSGTRLTVV.

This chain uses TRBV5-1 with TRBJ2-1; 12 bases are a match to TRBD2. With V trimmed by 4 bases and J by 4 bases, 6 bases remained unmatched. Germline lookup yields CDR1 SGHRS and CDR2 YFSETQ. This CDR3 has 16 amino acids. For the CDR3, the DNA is TGCGCCAGCAGCCCTAGCGGGGGGGCGTTATACAATGAGCAGTTCTTC. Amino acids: CASSPSGGALYNEQFF.

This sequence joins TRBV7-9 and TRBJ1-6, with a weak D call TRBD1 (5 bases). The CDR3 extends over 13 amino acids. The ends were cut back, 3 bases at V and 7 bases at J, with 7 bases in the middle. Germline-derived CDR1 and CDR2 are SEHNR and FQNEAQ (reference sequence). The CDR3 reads CASSFQGNSPLHF. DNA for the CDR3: TGTGCCAGCAGCTTCCAGGGAAATTCACCCCTCCACTTT.

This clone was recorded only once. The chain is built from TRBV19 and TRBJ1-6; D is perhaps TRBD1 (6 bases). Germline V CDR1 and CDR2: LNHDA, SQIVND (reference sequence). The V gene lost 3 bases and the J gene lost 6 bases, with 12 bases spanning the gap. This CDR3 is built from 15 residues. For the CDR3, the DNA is TGTGCCAGTAGTATTAAGACAGGCGTTAATTCACCCCTCCACTTT. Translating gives CASSIKTGVNSPLHF.

The CDR3 DNA reads TGCGCCAGCAGCTTGGAGGAGGGGAAGGCTTTCTTT. It specifies CASSLEEGKAFF. The gene calls are TRBV5-1 and TRBJ1-1; TRBD1 might be the D (5 bases). In germline, CDR1 is SGHRS, CDR2 YFSETQ. The CDR3 consists of 12 residues. V was trimmed by 0 bases and J by 11 bases, leaving 11 bases between them.